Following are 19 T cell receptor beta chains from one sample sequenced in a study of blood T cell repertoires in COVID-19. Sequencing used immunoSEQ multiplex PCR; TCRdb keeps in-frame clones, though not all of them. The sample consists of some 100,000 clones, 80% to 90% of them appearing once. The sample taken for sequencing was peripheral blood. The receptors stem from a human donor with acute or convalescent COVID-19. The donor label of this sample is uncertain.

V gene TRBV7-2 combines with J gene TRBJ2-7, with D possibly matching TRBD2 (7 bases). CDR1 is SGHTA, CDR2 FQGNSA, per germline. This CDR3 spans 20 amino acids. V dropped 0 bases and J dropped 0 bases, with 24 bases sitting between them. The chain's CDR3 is CASSLASGRGPLRSSYEQYF. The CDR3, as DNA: TGTGCCAGCAGCTTAGCTAGCGGGCGGGGGCCACTTAGGAGCTCCTACGAGCAGTACTTC.

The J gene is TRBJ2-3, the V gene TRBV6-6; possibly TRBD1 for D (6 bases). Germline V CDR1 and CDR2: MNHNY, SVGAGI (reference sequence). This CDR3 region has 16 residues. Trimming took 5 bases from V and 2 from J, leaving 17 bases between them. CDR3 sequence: CASSRNRAASTDTQYF. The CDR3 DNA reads TGTGCCAGCAGTCGAAACAGGGCCGCGTCCACAGATACGCAGTATTTT.

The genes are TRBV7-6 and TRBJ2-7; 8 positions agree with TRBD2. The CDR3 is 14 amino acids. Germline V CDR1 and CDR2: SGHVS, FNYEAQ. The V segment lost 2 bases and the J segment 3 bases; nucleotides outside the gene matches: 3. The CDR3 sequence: CASSLSSGDYEQYF. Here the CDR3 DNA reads TGTGCCAGCAGCTTAAGTAGCGGGGACTACGAGCAGTACTTC.

CDR3 residues: CASSHGQGSGEQYF. The CDR3 bases are TGTGCCAGCAGCCATGGACAGGGGAGTGGCGAGCAGTACTTC. The gene calls are TRBV4-2 and TRBJ2-7; 9 bases are shared with TRBD1. CDR1 and CDR2 (germline): LGHNA, YNFKEQ. The CDR3 has 14 residues. Unmatched junction bases numbered 6, after V lost 3 bases and J lost 6 bases.

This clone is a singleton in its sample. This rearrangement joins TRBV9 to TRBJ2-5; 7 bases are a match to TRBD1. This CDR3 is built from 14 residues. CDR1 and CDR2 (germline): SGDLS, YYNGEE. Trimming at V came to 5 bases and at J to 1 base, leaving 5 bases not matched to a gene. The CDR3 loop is CASSPRQGQETQYF. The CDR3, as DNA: TGTGCCAGCAGTCCCCGACAGGGCCAAGAGACCCAGTACTTC. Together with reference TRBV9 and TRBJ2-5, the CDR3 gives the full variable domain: DSGVTQTPKHLITATGQRVTLRCSPRSGDLSVYWYQQSLDQGLQFLIQYYNGEERAKGNILERFSAQQFPDLHSELNLSSLELGDSALYFCASSPRQGQETQYFGPGTRLLVL.

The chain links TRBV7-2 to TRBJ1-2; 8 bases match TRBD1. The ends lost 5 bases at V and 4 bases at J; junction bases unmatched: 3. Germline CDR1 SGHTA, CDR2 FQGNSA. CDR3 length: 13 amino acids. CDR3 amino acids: CASSQGQGYGYTF. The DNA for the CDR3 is TGTGCCAGCAGCCAAGGACAGGGCTATGGCTACACCTTC.

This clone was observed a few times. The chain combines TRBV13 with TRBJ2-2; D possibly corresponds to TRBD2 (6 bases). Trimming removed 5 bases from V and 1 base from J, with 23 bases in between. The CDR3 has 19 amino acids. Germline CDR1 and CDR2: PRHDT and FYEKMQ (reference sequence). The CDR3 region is CASSAGGLWAGGNTGELFF. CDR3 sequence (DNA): TGTGCCAGCAGCGCAGGAGGTCTTTGGGCCGGGGGGAACACCGGGGAGCTGTTTTTT.

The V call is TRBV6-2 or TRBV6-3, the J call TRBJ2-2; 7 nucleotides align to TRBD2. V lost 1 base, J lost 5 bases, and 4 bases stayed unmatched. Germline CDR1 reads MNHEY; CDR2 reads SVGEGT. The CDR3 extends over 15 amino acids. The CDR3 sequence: CASSYYGGITGELFF. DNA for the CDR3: TGTGCCAGCAGTTACTACGGGGGGATAACCGGGGAGCTGTTTTTT.

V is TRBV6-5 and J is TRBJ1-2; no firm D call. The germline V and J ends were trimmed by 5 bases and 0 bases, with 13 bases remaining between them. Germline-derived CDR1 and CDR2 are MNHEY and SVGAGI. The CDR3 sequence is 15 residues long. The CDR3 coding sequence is TGTGCCAGCAGTCCCACTCAGGTTACTAACTATGGCTACACCTTC. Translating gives CASSPTQVTNYGYTF.

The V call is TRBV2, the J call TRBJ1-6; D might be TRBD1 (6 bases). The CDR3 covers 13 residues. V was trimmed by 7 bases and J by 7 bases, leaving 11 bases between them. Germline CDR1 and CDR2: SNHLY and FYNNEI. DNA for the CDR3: TGTGCCAGCAACAGGGAGTACAATTCACCCCTCCACTTT. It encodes CASNREYNSPLHF.

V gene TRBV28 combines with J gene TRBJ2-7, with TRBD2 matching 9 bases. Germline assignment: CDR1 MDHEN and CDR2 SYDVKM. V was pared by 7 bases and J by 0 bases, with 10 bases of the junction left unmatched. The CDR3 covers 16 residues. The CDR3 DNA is TGTGCCAGCACCCGCGGCGGGGGGGCCCACTCCTACGAGCAGTACTTC. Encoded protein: CASTRGGGAHSYEQYF.

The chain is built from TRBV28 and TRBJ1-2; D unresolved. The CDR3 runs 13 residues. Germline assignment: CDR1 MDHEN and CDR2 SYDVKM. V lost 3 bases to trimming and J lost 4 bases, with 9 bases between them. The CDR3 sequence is CASSFPLAYGYTF. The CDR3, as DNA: TGTGCCAGCAGTTTCCCCTTAGCCTATGGCTACACCTTC.

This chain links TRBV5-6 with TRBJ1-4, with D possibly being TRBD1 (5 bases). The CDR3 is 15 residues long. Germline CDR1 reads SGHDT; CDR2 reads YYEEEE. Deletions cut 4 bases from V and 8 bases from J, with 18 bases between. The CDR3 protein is CASSLPSGRVEKLFF. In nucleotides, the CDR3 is TGTGCCAGCAGCCTCCCTTCGGGCAGGGTGGAAAAACTGTTTTTT.

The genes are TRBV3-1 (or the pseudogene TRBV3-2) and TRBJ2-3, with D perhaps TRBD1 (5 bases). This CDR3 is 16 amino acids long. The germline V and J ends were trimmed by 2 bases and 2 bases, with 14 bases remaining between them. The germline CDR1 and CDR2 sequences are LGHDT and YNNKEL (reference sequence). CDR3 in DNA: TGTGCCAGCAGCCAAAATTTGGGGCAGGTCACAGATACGCAGTATTTT. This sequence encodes CASSQNLGQVTDTQYF.

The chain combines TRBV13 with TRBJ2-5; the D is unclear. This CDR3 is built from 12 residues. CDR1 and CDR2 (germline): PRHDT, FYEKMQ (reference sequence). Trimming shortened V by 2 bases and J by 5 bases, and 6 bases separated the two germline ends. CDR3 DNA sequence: TGTGCCAGCAGCTTAAACGGGGAGACCCAGTACTTC. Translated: CASSLNGETQYF.

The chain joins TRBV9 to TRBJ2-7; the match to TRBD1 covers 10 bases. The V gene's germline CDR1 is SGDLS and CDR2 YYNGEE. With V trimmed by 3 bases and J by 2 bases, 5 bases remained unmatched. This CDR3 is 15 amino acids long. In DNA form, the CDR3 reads TGTGCCAGCAGCGCGGGGGGACAGGGGACCTACGAGCAGTACTTC. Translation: CASSAGGQGTYEQYF.

This chain's CDR3 is CASSPNRDRGFRNYGYTF. Here the CDR3 DNA reads TGTGCCAGCAGCCCCAACCGGGACAGGGGATTTAGGAACTATGGCTACACCTTC. J is TRBJ1-2 and V is TRBV5-5; 10 nucleotides agree with TRBD1. Germline V lookup: CDR1 SGHKS, CDR2 YYEKEE (reference sequence). The CDR3 extends over 18 amino acids. V dropped 4 bases and J dropped 2; count of bases not matched to a gene: 14.

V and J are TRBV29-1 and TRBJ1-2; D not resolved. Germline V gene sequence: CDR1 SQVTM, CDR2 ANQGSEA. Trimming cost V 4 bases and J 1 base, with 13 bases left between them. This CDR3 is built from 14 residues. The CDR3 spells CSVARAEGNYGYTF. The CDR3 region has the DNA TGCAGCGTTGCTCGGGCCGAGGGTAACTATGGCTACACCTTC.

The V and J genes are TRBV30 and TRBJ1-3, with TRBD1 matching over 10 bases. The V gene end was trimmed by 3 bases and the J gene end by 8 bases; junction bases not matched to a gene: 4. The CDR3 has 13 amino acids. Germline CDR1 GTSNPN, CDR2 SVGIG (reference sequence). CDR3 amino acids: CAWRGTGAHTIYF. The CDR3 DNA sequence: TGTGCCTGGAGGGGGACAGGGGCGCACACCATATATTTT.